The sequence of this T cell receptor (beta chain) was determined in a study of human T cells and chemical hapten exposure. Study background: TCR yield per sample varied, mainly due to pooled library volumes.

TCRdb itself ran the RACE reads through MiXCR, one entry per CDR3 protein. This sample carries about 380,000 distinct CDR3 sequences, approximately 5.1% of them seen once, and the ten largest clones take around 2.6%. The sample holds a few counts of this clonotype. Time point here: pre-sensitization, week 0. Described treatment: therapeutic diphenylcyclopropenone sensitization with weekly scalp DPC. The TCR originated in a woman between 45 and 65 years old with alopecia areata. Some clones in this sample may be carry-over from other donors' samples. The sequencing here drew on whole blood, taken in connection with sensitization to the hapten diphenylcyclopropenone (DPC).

The CDR3 nucleotides read TGTGCCAGCAGCCTAATAGGAGATACGCAGTATTTT. This translates into CASSLIGDTQYF. The J gene is TRBJ2-3, the V gene TRBV11-1, with D uncertain. CDR1 and CDR2 from the germline V gene are SGHAT and FQDESV (reference sequence). V was pared by 5 bases and J by 5 bases, with 8 bases between. This CDR3 contains 12 residues.